This T cell receptor beta chain came from a study of identifying expanded T cells in peripheral blood. The assay was immunoSEQ multiplex PCR, and TCRdb's table has in-frame clones only and misses some. The data hold roughly 100,000 clones, with about 91% observed a single time. Collection occurred without any documented infections or immune events in donors. On this clone itself: Its antigen remains unidentified.

Study-level points and caveats: Over about two and four weeks, about 16.4 and 19 clones changed, versus approximately 1.1 between replicates. Variance in clone template counts between roughly 2-week samples significantly increased with total template count across all healthy donors.

The specimen was blood. The source is a person between 18 and 75 years old in good health.

The CDR3: CASSPRDGSSYEQYF. The CDR3 region has the DNA TGTGCCAGCAGCCCCCGGGACGGATCATCCTACGAGCAGTACTTC. This chain joins TRBV11-2 and TRBJ2-7; D may correspond to TRBD1 or TRBD2 (5 bases each). The V end was cut by 5 bases, the J end by 1 base, with 15 bases between. There are 15 residues in the CDR3. Germline values: CDR1 SGHAT, CDR2 FQNNGV.